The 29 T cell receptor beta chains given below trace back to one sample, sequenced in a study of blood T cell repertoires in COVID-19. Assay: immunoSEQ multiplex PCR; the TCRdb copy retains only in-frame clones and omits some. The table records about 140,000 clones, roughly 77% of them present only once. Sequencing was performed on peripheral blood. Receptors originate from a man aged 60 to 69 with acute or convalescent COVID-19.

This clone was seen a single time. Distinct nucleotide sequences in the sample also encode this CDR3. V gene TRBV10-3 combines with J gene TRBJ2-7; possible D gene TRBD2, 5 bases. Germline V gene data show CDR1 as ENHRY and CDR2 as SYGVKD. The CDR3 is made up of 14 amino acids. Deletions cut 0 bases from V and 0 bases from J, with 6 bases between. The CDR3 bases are TGTGCCATCAGTGAGTCAGGGAGCTCCTACGAGCAGTACTTC. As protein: CAISESGSSYEQYF.

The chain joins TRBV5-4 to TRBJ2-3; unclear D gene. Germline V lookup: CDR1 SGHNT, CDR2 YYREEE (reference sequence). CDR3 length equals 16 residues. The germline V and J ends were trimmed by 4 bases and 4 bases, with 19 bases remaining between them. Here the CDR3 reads CASSPGTALGPDTQYF. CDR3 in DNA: TGTGCCAGCAGCCCCGGAACGGCCTTGGGCCCAGATACGCAGTATTTT.

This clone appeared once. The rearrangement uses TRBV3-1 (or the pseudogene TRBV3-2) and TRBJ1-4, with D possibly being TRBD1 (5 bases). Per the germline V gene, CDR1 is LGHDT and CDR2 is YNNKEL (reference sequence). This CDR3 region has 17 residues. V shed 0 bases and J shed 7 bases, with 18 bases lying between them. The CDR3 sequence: CASSQDLGGRVGEKLFF. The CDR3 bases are TGTGCCAGCAGCCAAGACTTGGGAGGCAGGGTGGGTGAAAAACTGTTTTTT.

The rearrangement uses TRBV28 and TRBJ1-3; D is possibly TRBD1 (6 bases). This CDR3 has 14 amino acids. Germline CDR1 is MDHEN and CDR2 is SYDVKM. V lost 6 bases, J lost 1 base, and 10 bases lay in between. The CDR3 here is CASSPRGSGNTIYF. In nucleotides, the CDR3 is TGTGCCAGCAGCCCCAGGGGATCTGGAAACACCATATATTTT. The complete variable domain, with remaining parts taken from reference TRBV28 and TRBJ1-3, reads DVKVTQSSRYLVKRTGEKVFLECVQDMDHENMFWYRQDPGLGLRLIYFSYDVKMKEKGDIPEGYSVSREKKERFSLILESASTNQTSMYLCASSPRGSGNTIYFGEGSWLTVV.

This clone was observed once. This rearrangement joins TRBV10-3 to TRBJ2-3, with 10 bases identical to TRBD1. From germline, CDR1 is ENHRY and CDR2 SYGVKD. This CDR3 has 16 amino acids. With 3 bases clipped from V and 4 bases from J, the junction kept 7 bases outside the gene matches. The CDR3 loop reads CAISERDRGRSDTQYF. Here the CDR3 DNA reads TGTGCCATCAGTGAACGGGACAGGGGTAGGTCAGATACGCAGTATTTT.

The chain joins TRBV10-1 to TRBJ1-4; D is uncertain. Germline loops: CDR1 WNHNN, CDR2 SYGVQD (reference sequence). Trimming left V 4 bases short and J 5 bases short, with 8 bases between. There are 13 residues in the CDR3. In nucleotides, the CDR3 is TGCGCCAGCAGTGCGTCCAGAAATGAAAAACTGTTTTTT. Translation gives CASSASRNEKLFF.

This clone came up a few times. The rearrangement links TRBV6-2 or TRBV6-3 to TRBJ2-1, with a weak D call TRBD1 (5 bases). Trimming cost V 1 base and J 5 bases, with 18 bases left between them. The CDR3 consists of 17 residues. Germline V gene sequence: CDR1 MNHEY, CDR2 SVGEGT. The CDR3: CASSYLYAGFNDNEQFF. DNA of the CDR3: TGTGCCAGCAGTTACTTATATGCAGGGTTTAATGACAATGAGCAGTTCTTC.

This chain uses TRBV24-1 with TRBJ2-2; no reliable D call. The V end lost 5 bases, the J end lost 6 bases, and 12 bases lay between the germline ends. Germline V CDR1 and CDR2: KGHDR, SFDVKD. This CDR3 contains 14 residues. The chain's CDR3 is CATSGYSTSGELFF. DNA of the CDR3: TGTGCCACCAGTGGCTACAGTACCTCCGGGGAGCTGTTTTTT.

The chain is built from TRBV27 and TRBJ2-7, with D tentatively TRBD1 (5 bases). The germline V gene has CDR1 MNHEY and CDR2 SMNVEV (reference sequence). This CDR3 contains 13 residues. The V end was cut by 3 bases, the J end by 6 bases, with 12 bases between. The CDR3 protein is CASSFLDSSEQYF. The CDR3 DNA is TGTGCCAGCAGTTTCCTCGACAGCAGCGAGCAGTACTTC.

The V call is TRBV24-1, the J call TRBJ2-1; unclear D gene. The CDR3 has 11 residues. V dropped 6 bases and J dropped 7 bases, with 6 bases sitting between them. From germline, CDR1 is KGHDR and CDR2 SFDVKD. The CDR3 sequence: CATSRGNEQFF. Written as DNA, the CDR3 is TGTGCCACCAGTCGCGGAAATGAGCAGTTCTTC.

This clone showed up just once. CDR3: CASSPTGTGGYEQYF. The CDR3 DNA reads TGTGCCAGCAGCCCCACCGGGACAGGGGGCTACGAGCAGTACTTC. The chain is built from TRBV7-2 and TRBJ2-7; 11 nucleotides line up with TRBD1. J was trimmed by 3 bases and V by 5 bases; bases with no gene match: 6. CDR1 and CDR2 (germline): SGHTA, FQGNSA. This CDR3 is 15 amino acids long.

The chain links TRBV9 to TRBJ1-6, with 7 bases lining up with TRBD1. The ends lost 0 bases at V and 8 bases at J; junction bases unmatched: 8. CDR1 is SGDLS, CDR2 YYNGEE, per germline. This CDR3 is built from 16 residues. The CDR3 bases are TGTGCCAGCAGCGTAGAGGCAGGGGGGCTCGATTCACCCCTCCACTTT. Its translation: CASSVEAGGLDSPLHF.

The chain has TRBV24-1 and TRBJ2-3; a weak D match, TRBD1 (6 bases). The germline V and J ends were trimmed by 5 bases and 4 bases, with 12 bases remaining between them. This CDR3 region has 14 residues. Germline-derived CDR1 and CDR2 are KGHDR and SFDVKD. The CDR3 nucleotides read TGTGCCACCAGTGCCAGAGGGGGAGCAGATACGCAGTATTTT. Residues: CATSARGGADTQYF.

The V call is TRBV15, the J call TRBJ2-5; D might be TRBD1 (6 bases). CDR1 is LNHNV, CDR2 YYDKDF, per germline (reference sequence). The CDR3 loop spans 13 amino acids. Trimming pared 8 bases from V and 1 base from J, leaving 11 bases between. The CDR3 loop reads CATSRTVQETQYF. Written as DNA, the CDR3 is TGTGCCACCTCAAGGACAGTCCAAGAGACCCAGTACTTC. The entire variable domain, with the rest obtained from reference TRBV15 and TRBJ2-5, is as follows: DAMVIQNPRYQVTQFGKPVTLSCSQTLNHNVMYWYQQKSSQAPKLLFHYYDKDFNNEADTPDNFQSRRPNTSFCFLDIRSPGLGDTAMYLCATSRTVQETQYFGPGTRLLVL.

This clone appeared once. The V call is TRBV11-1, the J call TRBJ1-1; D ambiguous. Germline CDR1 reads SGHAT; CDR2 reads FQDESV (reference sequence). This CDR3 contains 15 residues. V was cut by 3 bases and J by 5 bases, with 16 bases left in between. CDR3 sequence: CASSLRRVEYTEAFF. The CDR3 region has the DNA TGTGCCAGCAGCTTGAGGAGGGTAGAGTATACTGAAGCTTTCTTT.

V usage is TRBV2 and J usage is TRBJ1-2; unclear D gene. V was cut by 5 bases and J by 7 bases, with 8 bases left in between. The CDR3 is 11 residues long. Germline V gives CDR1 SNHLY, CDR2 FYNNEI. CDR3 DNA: TGTGCCAGCAGTCCCACAGTTGGCTACACCTTC. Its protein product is CASSPTVGYTF.

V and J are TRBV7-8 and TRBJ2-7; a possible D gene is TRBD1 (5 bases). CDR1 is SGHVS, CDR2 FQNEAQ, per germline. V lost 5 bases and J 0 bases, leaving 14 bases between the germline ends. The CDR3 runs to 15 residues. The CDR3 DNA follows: TGTGCCAGCAGCAAAGCCCGACAGAGCTCCTACGAGCAGTACTTC. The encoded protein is CASSKARQSSYEQYF.

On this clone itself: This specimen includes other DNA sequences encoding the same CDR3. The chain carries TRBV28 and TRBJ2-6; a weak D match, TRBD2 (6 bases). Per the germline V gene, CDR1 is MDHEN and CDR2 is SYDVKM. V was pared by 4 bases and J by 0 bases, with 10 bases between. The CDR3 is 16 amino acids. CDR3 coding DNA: TGTGCCAGCAGTTCGACCGGGGGCTCTGGGGCCAACGTCCTGACTTTC. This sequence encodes CASSSTGGSGANVLTF.

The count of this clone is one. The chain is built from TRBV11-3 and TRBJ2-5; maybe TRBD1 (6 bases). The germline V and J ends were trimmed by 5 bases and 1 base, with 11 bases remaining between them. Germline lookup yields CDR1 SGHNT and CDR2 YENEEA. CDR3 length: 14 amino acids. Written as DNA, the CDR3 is TGTGCCAGCAGCCCCTGGACAGCCCAAGAGACCCAGTACTTC. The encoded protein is CASSPWTAQETQYF.

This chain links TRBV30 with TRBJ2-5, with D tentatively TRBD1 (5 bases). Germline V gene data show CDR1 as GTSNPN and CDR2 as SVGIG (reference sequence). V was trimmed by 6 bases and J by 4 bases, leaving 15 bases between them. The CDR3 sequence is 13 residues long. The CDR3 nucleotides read TGTGCCTGTCGCAGGCCTCAGGGAGAGACCCAGTACTTC. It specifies CACRRPQGETQYF.

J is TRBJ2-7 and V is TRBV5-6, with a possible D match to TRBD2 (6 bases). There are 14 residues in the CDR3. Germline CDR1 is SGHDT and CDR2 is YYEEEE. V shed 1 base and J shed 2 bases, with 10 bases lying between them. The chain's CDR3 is CASSLSGGTYEQYF. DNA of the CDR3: TGTGCCAGCAGCTTGTCCGGCGGGACCTACGAGCAGTACTTC.

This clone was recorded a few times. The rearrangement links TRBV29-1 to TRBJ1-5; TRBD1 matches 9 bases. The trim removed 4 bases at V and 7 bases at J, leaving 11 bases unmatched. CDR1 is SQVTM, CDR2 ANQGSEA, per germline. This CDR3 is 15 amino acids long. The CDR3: CSVGDRGAVGQPQHF. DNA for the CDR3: TGCAGCGTTGGTGACAGGGGGGCGGTAGGGCAGCCCCAGCATTTT.

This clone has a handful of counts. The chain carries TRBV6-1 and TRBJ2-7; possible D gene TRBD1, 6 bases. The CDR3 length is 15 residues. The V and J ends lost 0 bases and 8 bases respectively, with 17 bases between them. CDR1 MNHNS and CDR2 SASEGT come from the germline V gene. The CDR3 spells CASSEATFGGLKQYF. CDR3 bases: TGTGCCAGCAGTGAAGCGACTTTTGGGGGCTTAAAGCAGTACTTC.

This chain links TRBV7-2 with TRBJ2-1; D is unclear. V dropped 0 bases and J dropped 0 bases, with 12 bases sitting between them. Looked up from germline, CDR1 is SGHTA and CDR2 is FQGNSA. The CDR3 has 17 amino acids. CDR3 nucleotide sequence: TGTGCCAGCAGCTTAGCCCCCCCCTCTACCTCCTACAATGAGCAGTTCTTC. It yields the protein CASSLAPPSTSYNEQFF.

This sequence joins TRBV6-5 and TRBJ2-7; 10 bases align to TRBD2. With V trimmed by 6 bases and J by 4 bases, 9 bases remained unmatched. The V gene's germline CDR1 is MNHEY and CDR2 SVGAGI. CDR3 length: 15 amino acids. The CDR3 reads CASSPSGRGAYEQYF. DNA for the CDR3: TGTGCCAGCAGCCCCAGCGGGAGGGGTGCGTACGAGCAGTACTTC.

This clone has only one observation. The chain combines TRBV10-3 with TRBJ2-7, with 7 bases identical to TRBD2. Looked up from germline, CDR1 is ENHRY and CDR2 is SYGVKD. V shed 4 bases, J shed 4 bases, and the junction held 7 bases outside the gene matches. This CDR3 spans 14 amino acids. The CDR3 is CAISAGGSGYEQYF. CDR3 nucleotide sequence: TGTGCCATCAGTGCTGGCGGGAGTGGGTACGAGCAGTACTTC.

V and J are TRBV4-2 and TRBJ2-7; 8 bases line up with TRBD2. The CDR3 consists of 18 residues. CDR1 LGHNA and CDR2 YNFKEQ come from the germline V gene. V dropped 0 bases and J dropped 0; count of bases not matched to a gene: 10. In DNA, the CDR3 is TGTGCCAGCAGCCAAGATACCAATAGCGGGGTGAGCTCCTACGAGCAGTACTTC. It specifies CASSQDTNSGVSSYEQYF.

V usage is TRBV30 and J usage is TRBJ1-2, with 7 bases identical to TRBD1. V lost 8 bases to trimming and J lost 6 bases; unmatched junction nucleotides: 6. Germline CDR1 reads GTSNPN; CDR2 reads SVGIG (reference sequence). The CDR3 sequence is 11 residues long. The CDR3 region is CASDRVNGYTF. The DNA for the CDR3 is TGTGCCAGCGACAGGGTTAATGGCTACACCTTC.

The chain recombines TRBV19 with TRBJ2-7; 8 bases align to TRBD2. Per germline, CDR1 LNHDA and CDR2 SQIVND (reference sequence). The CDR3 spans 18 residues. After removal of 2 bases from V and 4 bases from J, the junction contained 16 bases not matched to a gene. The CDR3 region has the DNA TGTGCCAGTAGTATATCCACCTCTGTTGGCGGGAGGAGGTACGAGCAGTACTTC. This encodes CASSISTSVGGRRYEQYF.